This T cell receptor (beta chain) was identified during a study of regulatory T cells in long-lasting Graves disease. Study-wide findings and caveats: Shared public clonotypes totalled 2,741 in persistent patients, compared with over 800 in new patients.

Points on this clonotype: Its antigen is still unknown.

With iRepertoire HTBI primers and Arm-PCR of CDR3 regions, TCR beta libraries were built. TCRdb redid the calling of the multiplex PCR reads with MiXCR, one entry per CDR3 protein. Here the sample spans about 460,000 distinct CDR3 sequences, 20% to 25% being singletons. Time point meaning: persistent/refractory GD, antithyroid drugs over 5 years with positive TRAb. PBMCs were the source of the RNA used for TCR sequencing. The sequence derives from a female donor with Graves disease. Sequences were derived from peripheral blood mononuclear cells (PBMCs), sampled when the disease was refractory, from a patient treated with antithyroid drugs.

CDR3 region: CASQQGTLSGANVLTF. For the CDR3, the DNA is TGTGCCAGTCAACAGGGGACACTCTCTGGGGCCAACGTCCTGACTTTC. The rearrangement joins TRBV12-3 or TRBV12-4 to TRBJ2-6; 7 bases map to TRBD1. This CDR3 has 16 residues. Trimming cost V 9 bases and J 0 bases; bases outside gene matches: 8.